These T cell receptor beta chains were read from a single sample in a study of cytomegalovirus exposure and HLA in healthy donors. The table came from immunoSEQ multiplex PCR; TCRdb's copy has only in-frame clones and leaves some out. The sample lists about 110,000 clones, 70% occurring once. The sequencing sample was made of PBMCs. These receptors were obtained from a young man in good health and CMV-seropositive. CDR3s include the opening cysteine and the closing phenylalanine or tryptophan. The D gene is left open where the match is weak. Some rows mark clone size as missing; the rest say once, few, many or name a class of expanded clone.

V gene	D gene	J gene	clone size	CDR3 protein	CDR3 DNA
TRBV5-1	TRBD2	TRBJ2-5	once	CASSLGGGTSAETQYF	TGCGCCAGCAGCCTAGGTGGTGGGACTAGCGCAGAGACCCAGTACTTC
TRBV19	.	TRBJ1-2	few	CASSITGIYGYTF	TGTGCCAGTAGTATTACAGGGATCTATGGCTACACCTTC
TRBV4-3	.	TRBJ1-1	few	CASSQDGRGVTEAFF	TGCGCCAGCAGCCAAGATGGGCGGGGGGTCACTGAAGCTTTCTTT
TRBV27	TRBD1	TRBJ1-5	.	CASSPTVSWTGGYPRRDSNQPQHF	TGTGCCAGCAGTCCTACCGTTTCATGGACAGGCGGTTACCCCCGCCGGGATAGCAATCAGCCCCAGCATTTT
TRBV11-2	TRBD2	TRBJ2-1	.	CASSARLAGGRNNEQFF	TGTGCCAGCAGCGCCAGACTAGCGGGAGGACGAAACAATGAGCAGTTCTTC
TRBV11-2	TRBD1	TRBJ1-1	few	CASSLAGQGVVAFF	TGTGCCAGCAGCTTAGCGGGACAGGGAGTAGTAGCTTTCTTT
TRBV4-1	.	TRBJ2-2	.	CASSQEAGRLTGELFF	TGCGCCAGCAGCCAAGAAGCAGGGAGGCTCACCGGGGAGCTGTTTTTT
TRBV9	.	TRBJ1-4	.	CASSFRMGQGGGEKLFF	TGTGCCAGCAGCTTCCGAATGGGGCAGGGAGGGGGTGAAAAACTGTTTTTT
TRBV5-4	TRBD2	TRBJ2-3	.	CASSPGGGAVFRTDTQYF	TGTGCCAGCAGCCCCGGGGGGGGCGCAGTCTTTCGGACAGATACGCAGTATTTT
TRBV13	TRBD2	TRBJ2-3	.	CASSRGNLGLAGVITDTQYF	TGTGCCAGCAGTCGAGGGAATTTAGGACTAGCGGGAGTGATCACAGATACGCAGTATTTT
TRBV18	.	TRBJ2-2	once	CASSPRAGRNTGELFF	TGTGCCAGCTCACCACGGGCAGGGCGGAACACCGGGGAGCTGTTTTTT
TRBV29-1	.	TRBJ1-2	.	CSVVADNYGYTF	TGCAGCGTTGTTGCGGATAACTATGGCTACACCTTC
TRBV7-6	TRBD2	TRBJ2-1	.	CASSLASSGGNEQFF	TGTGCCAGCAGCTTAGCGTCTAGCGGGGGCAATGAGCAGTTCTTC
TRBV6-6	TRBD1	TRBJ1-1	few	CASRQGTNTEAFF	TGTGCCAGCAGACAGGGGACGAACACTGAAGCTTTCTTT
TRBV7-2	.	TRBJ1-1	.	CASSPTRDTEAFF	TGTGCCAGCAGCCCTACTCGGGACACTGAAGCTTTCTTT
TRBV10-3	TRBD1	TRBJ1-1	.	CAIRVGGENTEAFF	TGTGCCATCAGGGTAGGGGGCGAGAACACTGAAGCTTTCTTT
TRBV12-5	TRBD1	TRBJ1-2	.	CASSSRDRKGYTF	TGTGCTAGTTCCTCCCGGGACAGAAAAGGCTACACCTTC